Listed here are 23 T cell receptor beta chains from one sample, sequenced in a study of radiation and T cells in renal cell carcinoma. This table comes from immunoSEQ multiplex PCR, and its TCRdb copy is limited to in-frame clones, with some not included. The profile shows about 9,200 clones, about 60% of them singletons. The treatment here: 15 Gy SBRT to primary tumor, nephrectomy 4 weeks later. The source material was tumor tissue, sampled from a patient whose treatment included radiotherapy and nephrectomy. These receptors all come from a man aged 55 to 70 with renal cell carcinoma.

In DNA form, the CDR3 reads TGTGCCAGCAGCCAAGATGGCGAGGAGCAGTACTTC. It codes for CASSQDGEEQYF. The chain has TRBV13 and TRBJ2-7; no definite D call. Germline assignment: CDR1 PRHDT and CDR2 FYEKMQ (reference sequence). The CDR3 contains 12 residues. V gave up 5 bases and J gave up 7 bases, with 12 bases separating them.

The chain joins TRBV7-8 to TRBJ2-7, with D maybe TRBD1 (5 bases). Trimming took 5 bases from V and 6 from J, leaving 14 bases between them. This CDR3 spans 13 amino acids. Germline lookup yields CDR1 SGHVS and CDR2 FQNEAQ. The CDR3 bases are TGTGCCAGCAGCCGCAGGGCTATCCTCGAGCAGTACTTC. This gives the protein CASSRRAILEQYF.

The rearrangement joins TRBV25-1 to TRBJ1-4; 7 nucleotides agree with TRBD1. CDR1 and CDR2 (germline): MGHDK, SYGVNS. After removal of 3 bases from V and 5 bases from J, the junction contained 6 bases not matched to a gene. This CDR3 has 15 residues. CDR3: CASSDFRGMNEKLFF. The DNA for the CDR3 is TGTGCCAGCAGTGATTTCAGGGGGATGAATGAAAAACTGTTTTTT.

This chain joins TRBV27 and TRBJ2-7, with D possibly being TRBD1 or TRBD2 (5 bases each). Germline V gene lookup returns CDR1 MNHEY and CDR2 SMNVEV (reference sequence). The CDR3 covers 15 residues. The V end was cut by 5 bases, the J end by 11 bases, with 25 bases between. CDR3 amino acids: CASSLSRVTPGEKYF. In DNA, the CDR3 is TGTGCCAGCAGTCTGAGCAGGGTGACTCCTGGGGAGAAGTACTTC.

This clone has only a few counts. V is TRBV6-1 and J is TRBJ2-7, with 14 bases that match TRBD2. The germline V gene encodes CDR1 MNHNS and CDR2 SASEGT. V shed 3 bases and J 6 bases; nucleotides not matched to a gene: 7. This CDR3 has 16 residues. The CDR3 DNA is TGTGCCAGCAGTGACCGGGGACTAGCGGGAGTACCCGAGCAGTACTTC. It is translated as CASSDRGLAGVPEQYF.

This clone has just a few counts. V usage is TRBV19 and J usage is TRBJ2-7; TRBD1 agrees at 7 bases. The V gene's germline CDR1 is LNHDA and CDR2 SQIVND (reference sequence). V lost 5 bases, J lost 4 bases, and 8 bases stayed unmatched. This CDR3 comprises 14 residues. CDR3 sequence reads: CASSPPGQRYEQYF. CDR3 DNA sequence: TGTGCCAGTAGTCCCCCGGGACAGCGATACGAGCAGTACTTC.

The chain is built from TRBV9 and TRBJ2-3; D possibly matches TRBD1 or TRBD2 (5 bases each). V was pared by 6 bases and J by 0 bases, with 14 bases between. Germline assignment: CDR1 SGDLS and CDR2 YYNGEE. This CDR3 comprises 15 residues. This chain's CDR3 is CASTPPGSSTDTQYF. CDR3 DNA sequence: TGTGCCAGCACCCCCCCAGGGAGCAGCACAGATACGCAGTATTTT. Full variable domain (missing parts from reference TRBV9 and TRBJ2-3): DSGVTQTPKHLITATGQRVTLRCSPRSGDLSVYWYQQSLDQGLQFLIQYYNGEERAKGNILERFSAQQFPDLHSELNLSSLELGDSALYFCASTPPGSSTDTQYFGPGTRLTVL.

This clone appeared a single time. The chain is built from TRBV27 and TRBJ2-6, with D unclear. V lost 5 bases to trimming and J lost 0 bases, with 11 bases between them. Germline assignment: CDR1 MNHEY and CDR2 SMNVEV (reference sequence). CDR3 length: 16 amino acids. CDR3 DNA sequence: TGTGCCAGCAGTAATGTAGGAAACTCTGGGGCCAACGTCCTGACTTTC. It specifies CASSNVGNSGANVLTF.

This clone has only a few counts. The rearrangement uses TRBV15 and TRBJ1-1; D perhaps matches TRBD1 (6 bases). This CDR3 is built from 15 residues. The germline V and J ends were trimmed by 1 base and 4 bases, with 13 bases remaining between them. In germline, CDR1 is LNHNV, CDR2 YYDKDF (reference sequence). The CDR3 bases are TGTGCCACCAGCAGAGGCCGGGGGCGGACCACTGAAGCTTTCTTT. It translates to CATSRGRGRTTEAFF. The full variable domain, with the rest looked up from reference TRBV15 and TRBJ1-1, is DAMVIQNPRYQVTQFGKPVTLSCSQTLNHNVMYWYQQKSSQAPKLLFHYYDKDFNNEADTPDNFQSRRPNTSFCFLDIRSPGLGDTAMYLCATSRGRGRTTEAFFGQGTRLTVV.

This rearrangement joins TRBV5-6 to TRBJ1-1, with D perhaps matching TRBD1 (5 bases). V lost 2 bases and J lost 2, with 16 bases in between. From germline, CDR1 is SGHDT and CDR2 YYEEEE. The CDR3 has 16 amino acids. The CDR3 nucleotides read TGTGCCAGCAGCTTTACTCTAGGGACGTATAACACTGAAGCTTTCTTT. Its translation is CASSFTLGTYNTEAFF.

CDR3 DNA sequence: TGTGCCAGCAGCCTGGACACCTCGAACACTGAAGCTTTCTTT. Translation: CASSLDTSNTEAFF. This chain joins TRBV2 and TRBJ1-1; tentatively, D is TRBD1 (5 bases). Germline loops: CDR1 SNHLY, CDR2 FYNNEI. The V and J ends lost 6 bases and 1 base respectively, with 12 bases between them. The CDR3 sequence is 14 residues long.

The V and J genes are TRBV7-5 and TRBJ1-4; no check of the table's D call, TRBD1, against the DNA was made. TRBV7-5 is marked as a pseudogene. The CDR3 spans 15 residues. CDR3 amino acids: CASSFGTGRGEKLFF. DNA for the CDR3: TGTGCCAGCAGCTTTGGGACAGGGCGGGGTGAAAAACTGTTTTTT.

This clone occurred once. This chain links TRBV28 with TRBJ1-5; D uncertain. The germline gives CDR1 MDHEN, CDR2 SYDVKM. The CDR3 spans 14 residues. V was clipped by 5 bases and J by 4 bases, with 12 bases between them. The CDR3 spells CASSAGPPNQPQHF. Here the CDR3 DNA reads TGTGCCAGCAGTGCCGGGCCCCCAAATCAGCCCCAGCATTTT.

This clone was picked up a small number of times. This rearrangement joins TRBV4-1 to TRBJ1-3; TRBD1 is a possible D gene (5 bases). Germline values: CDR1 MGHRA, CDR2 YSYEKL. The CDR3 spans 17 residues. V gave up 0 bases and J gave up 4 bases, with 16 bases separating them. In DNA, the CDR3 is TGCGCCAGCAGCCAAGACCCGTTCCGGGACGGGGGAAACACCATATATTTT. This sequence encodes CASSQDPFRDGGNTIYF.

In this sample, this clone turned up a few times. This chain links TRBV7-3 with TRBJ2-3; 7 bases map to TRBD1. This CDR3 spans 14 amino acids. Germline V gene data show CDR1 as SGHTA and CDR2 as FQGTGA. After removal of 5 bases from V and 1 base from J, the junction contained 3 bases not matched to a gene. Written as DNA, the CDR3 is TGTGCCAGCAGCACCGGACAGGGCACAGATACGCAGTATTTT. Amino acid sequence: CASSTGQGTDTQYF.

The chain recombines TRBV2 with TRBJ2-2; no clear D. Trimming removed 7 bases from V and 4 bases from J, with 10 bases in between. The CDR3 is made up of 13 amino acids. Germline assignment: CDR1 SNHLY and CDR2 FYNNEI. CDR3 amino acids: CASMSAGTGELFF. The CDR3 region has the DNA TGTGCCAGCATGTCAGCTGGCACCGGGGAGCTGTTTTTT.

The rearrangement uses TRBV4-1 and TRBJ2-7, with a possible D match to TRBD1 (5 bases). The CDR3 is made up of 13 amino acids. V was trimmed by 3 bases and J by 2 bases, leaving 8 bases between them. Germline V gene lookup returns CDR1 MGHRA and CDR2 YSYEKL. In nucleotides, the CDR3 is TGCGCCAGCAGCCACGACAGAACCTACGAGCAGTACTTC. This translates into CASSHDRTYEQYF.

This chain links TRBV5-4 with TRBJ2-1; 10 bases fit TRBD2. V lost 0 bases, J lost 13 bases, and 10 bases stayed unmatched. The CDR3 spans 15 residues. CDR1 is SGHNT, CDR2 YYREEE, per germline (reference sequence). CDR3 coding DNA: TGTGCCAGCAGCTTGGGGCTAGCGGGAGTTTCGGGTCAGTTCTTC. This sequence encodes CASSLGLAGVSGQFF.

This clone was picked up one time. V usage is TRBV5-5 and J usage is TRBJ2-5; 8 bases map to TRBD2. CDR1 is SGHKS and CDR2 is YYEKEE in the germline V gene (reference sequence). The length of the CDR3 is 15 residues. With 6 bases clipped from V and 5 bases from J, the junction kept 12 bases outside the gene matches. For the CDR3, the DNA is TGTGCCAGCACCATACCGGGACTAGGTGCGGAGACCCAGTACTTC. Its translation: CASTIPGLGAETQYF.

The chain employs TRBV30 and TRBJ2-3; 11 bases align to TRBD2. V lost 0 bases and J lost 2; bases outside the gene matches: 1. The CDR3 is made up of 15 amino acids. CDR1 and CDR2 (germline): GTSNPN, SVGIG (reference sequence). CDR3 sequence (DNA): TGTGCCTGGAGTGTTAGCGGGAGGGTCACAGATACGCAGTATTTT. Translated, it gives CAWSVSGRVTDTQYF.

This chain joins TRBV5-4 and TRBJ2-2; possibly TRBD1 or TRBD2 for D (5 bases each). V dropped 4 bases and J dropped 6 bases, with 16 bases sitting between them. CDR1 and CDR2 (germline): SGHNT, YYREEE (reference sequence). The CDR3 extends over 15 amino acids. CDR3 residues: CASSPGRGSAGELFF. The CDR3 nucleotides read TGTGCCAGCAGCCCGGGACGCGGGTCGGCCGGGGAGCTGTTTTTT.

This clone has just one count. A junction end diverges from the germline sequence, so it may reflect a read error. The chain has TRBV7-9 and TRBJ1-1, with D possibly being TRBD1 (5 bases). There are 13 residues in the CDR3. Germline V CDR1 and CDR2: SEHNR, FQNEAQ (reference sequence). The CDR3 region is CASSLGAGTEAFF. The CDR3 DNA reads TGTGCCAGTAGCTTAGGGGCTGGCACTGAAGCTTTCTTT.

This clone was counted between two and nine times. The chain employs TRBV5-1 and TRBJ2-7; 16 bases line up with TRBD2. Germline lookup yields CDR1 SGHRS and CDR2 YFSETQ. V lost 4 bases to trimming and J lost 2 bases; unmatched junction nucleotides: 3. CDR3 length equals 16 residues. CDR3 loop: CASSAGTSGRAYEQYF. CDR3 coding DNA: TGCGCCAGCAGCGCCGGGACTAGCGGGAGGGCCTACGAGCAGTACTTC. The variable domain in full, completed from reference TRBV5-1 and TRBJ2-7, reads KAGVTQTPRYLIKTRGQQVTLSCSPISGHRSVSWYQQTPGQGLQFLFEYFSETQRNKGNFPGRFSGRQFSNSRSEMNVSTLELGDSALYLCASSAGTSGRAYEQYFGPGTRLTVT.